This T cell receptor (beta chain) was recorded in a study of cytomegalovirus exposure and HLA in healthy donors (dated by TCRdb to 2016 to 2017). For context, the study as a whole: In an earlier analysis of some 550 of the donors, 276 Gb of sequence data and 100 million or so unique TCR beta sequences from 180 million or so T cells were reported. Roughly 300 gigabases of sequencing data and approximately 92 million unique TCR sequences made up an early release that covered about 640 HLA-typed donors. The genetic ancestry cluster associated with self-reported Caucasian donors included 81% of the 398 genotyped donors. The study aimed to test whether signatures of past pathogen exposure could be identified by cataloging public T cell receptors. The T cell repertoires of some 700 subjects were profiled by immunosequencing and related to cytomegalovirus serostatus. A separate validation cohort of roughly 130 different subjects was used in addition to the approximately 670-subject first cohort. To predict cytomegalovirus infection status, the study combined high-throughput TCR immunosequencing, statistical association of individual TCRs with disease status, and machine learning. In a later analysis, previously published TCR beta repertoires from some 640 donors were re-analyzed and high-resolution HLA genotyping was added so that TCR occurrence patterns could be studied. Rather than drawing on any new phenotypic data, the later analysis identified candidate immune exposures from TCR beta sequences and the way those sequences occurred across donors. An earlier analysis of approximately 640 of the donors applied high-throughput TCR beta sequencing to assess whether each TCR beta V gene segment acted as functional or pseudogenic. Donor age, sex, ethnicity and CMV serostatus were collected together with the repertoire data. In a later genetic analysis, genome-wide SNP genotypes for 398 of the 666 donors were used, and that subset was treated as a discovery cohort. All discovery cohort repertoires had been generated using a single sequencing platform. Both class I and class II loci were covered by HLA typing, at four-digit resolution. The number of donors typed differed by locus, with roughly 620-630 for A, B, C, DRB1 and DQB1, around 560 for DQA1, under 610 for DPA1, and around 450 for DPB1. Because of strong linkage in the cohort, five DR-DQ haplotypes were treated as single units for association and clustering. Among some 410 genotyped donors of the cohort, an average of about 240,000 unique TCR beta nucleotide sequences were sequenced per donor, 15% to 20% of them non-productive. General study outcomes and caveats: Because some donors lacked HLA typing at each locus, the association tests relied only on the typed subset. Compared with equally common non-associated chains, HLA-associated TCR beta chains in a later analysis were more clonally expanded and had lower generation probabilities. The presence/absence analyses assumed that sequencing depth was roughly uniform across donors, and that assumption may not be true. In a later genetic analysis, a missense DCLRE1C variant was associated with V-gene and J-gene trimming of TCR beta chains, and the association was replicated in an independent cohort. In a later analysis, TCR association rates were found to vary across HLA loci, with the most associated TCRs seen for DRB1 alleles and the fewest for HLA-C alleles. In this cohort, only TCR beta chains were sequenced, and detectable features were limited by the absence of alpha or paired-chain data. Linkage disequilibrium might explain the correlated functional status among segregating V segments, but an unknown experimental factor could not be ruled out. The study listed 150 to 200 TCR beta chains as associated with cytomegalovirus. The authors suggested that the approach could potentially be extended to other disease states and immunological phenotypes. A later genetic analysis reported fewer N-insertions in productive TCRs among donors in an Asian-associated ancestry cluster than the roughly 650-donor mean. In an earlier analysis of 587 of the donors, most TCR beta V segments appeared in productive rearrangements about 90% or about 30% of the time, broadly matching IMGT annotations. A cluster of highly shared sequence variants was judged likely to be a technical artifact of the sequencing pipeline. Most TCR sequences were observed very rarely across donors, whereas some public TCRs were present in many individuals. Several of the top co-occurrence clusters appeared to be linked to parvovirus B19, influenza, CMV and Epstein-Barr virus, according to a later analysis. Because the 87-base-pair reads could not distinguish some IMGT-functional V segments, including TRBV6-2 and TRBV6-3, those segments were excluded. Because counts were too low, about 15 rarely observed V segments, including chromosome 9 orphons, were left out of the earlier analysis of a few hundred of the donors. The classifier was reported to diagnose cytomegalovirus status with high specificity and sensitivity in both the original and validation cohorts. A few of the identified cytomegalovirus-associated TCR beta chains were confirmed in vitro to be specific for cytomegalovirus antigens. A further reported finding was that TCR beta sequences accurately predicted the HLA-A and HLA-B alleles for most subjects in the first cohort. CMV serostatus was the only immune exposure information available for the cohort. When HLA alleles, especially DR and DQ, strongly co-occurred, TCR associations were difficult to assign to individual alleles. According to a later analysis, most CMV-associated TCR beta chains appeared to be HLA-restricted, and the HLA associations seemed to be driven largely by CMV exposure. Specific HLA alleles were associated with 15,000 to 20,000 TCR beta sequences at a false discovery rate of 0.05 in a later analysis.

A note on this clone: The target of this receptor is not known.

The cohort was made up of approximately 670 healthy bone marrow donors. At the time of sampling, all cohort members were nominally healthy, though unrecorded immune exposures were likely present. The donor was CMV seropositive and was included in the group of 270 or so seropositive cohort members. Each donor provided a peripheral blood sample, and peripheral blood mononuclear cells were used for TCR beta sequencing. Genomic DNA was extracted from the blood cell samples with the Qiagen DNeasy Blood Extraction Kit. The library was generated by the immunoSEQ multiplex PCR assay. For the multiplex PCR, a mixture combining 60 forward primers for TCR Vbeta segments and 13 reverse primers for TCR Jbeta segments was used. A multiplex PCR assay on genomic DNA amplified the CDR3 region of rearranged TCR beta genes. The Illumina HiSeq System was used to sequence the amplified TCR beta libraries as 87-base-pair reads. Under the source paper's analysis protocol: Across the 600 to 700 repertoires, a later analysis counted some 80 million unique TCR beta chains, about 10 million of which were shared by at least two donors. Raw reads were error-corrected and collapsed into unique sequences with a nearest-neighbor algorithm that merged closely related sequences to remove PCR and sequencing errors. To assign V, D and J gene segments, CDR3 sequences were aligned to IMGT reference sequences. For a sequence to be retained, a match of at least six nucleotides was required to both a V gene segment and a J gene segment. Rearrangements were classified as productive when the CDR3 lacked stop codons and remained in frame with V and J, and all other rearrangements were classified as non-productive. Following IMGT convention, CDR3 was defined as the stretch from the second conserved V-encoded cysteine up to the conserved J-encoded phenylalanine. In an earlier analysis of 587 of the donors, sequences lacking an unambiguous match to a single V gene segment were excluded. In an earlier analysis of around 600 of the donors, V segments were called functional above 56.7% productive rearrangements and were called segregating when the between-donor standard deviation exceeded 5%. A statistical classification framework was developed to diagnose cytomegalovirus status using the catalog of TCR beta chain sequences. A later analysis assigned V and J genes by comparing TCR nucleotide sequences with IMGT/GENE-DB human TR gene sequences. Using the TCRdist pipeline, a later analysis assigned CDR3 sequences along with most-parsimonious VDJ recombination scenarios. In a later analysis, each TCR beta chain was defined by its CDR3 amino acid sequence together with its V-gene family, and reads lacking a unique V-gene family were excluded. A later analysis removed several hundred highly shared, low-generation-probability nucleotide sequences to deal with suspected cross-contamination and a sequencing artifact. In a later analysis, a clonal expansion index was calculated for each public chain from normalized within-repertoire ranks of inferred template counts. Generation probabilities in a later analysis came from a VDJ recombination model fitted to out-of-frame rearrangements, and those results were checked against IGoR. In a later analysis, TCR-TCR, TCR-HLA and TCR-CMV co-occurrence was scored with hypergeometric tests, and a repertoire-size bias correction was applied to TCR pairs. A later analysis estimated false discovery rates by permuting HLA or CMV assignments 20 times. In a later analysis, co-occurring TCRs were grouped using DBSCAN, with TCRdist sequence similarity added in when clustering inside HLA-allele-positive subsets. Repertoires with fewer than 30,000 or more than 120,000 public chains were left out of co-occurrence clustering, as were a handful of repertoires with anomalous nucleotide sharing. Here the immuneACCESS table is served through TCRdb, limited to in-frame sequences with V and J called. Missing clones are a known gap in these copies; in checked studies unresolved V genes cover under half, and the rest lacks a known reason. Clone size and V and J calls were adopted from that table, with D and trimming inferred from the DNA. For this sample, the table gives 49,000 or so clones. Of the sample, roughly a quarter is held by the ten largest clones.

Trimming removed 10 bases from V and 3 bases from J, leaving 16 bases between the germline ends. The CDR3 goes from the cysteine to the phenylalanine over 14 residues. CDR3 DNA is the only sequence kept; it has 42 bases, read in frame from the first base. The CDR1 and CDR2 encoded by the germline V gene (reference sequence) are MNHNY and SVGAGI. The sample taken for sequencing was PBMCs. The chain links TRBV6-6 with TRBJ1-3; confidence is insufficient to name the D gene. The sequence was obtained from a man aged 35 to 55 in good health and CMV-seropositive. In nucleotides, the sequence is TGTGCCACAACGACACCTTCGGATGGAAACACCATATATTTT. Its protein is CATTTPSDGNTIYF.